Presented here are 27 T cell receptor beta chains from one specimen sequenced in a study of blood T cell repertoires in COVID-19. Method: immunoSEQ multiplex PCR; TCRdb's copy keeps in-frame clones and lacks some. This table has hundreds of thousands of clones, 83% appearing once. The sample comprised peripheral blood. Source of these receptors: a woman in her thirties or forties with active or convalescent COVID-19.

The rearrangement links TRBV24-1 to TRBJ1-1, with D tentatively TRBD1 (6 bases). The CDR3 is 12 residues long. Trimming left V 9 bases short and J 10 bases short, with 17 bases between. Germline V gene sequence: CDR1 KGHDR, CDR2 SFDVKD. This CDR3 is CATSEGDEAAFF. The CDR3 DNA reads TGTGCCACCTCAGAGGGGGACGAGGCAGCTTTCTTT.

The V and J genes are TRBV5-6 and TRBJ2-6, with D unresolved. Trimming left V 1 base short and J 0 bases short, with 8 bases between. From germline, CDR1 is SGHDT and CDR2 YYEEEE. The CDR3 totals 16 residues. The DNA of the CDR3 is TGTGCCAGCAGCTTGTCTGCGTACTCTGGGGCCAACGTCCTGACTTTC. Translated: CASSLSAYSGANVLTF.

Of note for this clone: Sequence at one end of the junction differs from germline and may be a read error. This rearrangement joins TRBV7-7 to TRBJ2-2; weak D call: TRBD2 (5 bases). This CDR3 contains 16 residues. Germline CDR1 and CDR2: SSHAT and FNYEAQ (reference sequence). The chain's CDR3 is CASTHNPGSLPGELFF. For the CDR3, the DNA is TGTGCTAGCACCCATAATCCGGGATCTCTACCCGGGGAGCTGTTTTTT.

The DNA for the CDR3 is TGTGCCAGCGGAACGGGGGGGCGGAACACAGATACGCAGTATTTT. This codes for CASGTGGRNTDTQYF. This chain links TRBV11-2 with TRBJ2-3; 8 positions match TRBD2. After removal of 8 bases from V and 2 bases from J, the junction contained 9 bases not matched to a gene. Germline loops: CDR1 SGHAT, CDR2 FQNNGV. This CDR3 is built from 15 residues.

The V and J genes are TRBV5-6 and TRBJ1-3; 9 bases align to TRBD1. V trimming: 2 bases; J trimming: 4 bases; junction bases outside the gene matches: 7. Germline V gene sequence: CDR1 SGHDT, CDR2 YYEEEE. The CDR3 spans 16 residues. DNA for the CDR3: TGTGCCAGCAGCTTAATACAGGGGGCGCGAGGAAACACCATATATTTT. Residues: CASSLIQGARGNTIYF.

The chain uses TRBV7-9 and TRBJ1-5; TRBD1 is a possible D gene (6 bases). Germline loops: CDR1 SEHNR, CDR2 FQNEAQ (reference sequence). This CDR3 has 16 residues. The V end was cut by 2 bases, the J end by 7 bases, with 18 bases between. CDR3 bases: TGTGCCAGCAGCTTATCCGTCGGGACATTCACCCAGCCCCAGCATTTT. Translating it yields CASSLSVGTFTQPQHF.

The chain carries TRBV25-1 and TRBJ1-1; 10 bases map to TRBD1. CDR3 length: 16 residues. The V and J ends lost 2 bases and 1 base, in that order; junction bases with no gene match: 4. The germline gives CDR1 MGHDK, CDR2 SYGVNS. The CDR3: CASSEPGQGRNTEAFF. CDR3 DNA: TGTGCCAGCAGTGAACCGGGACAGGGGAGGAACACTGAAGCTTTCTTT.

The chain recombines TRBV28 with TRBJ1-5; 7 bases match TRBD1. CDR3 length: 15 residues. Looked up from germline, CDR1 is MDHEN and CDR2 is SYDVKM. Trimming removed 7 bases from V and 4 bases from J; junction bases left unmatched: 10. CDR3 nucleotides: TGTGCCAGCACCCCCCGGAGGGGGCGGAATCAGCCCCAGCATTTT. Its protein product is CASTPRRGRNQPQHF.

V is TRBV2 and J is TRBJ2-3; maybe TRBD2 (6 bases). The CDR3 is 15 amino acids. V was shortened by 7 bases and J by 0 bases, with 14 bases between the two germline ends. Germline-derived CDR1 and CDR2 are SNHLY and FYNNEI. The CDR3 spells CASMGMAGSTDTQYF. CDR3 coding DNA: TGTGCCAGCATGGGCATGGCGGGAAGCACAGATACGCAGTATTTT.

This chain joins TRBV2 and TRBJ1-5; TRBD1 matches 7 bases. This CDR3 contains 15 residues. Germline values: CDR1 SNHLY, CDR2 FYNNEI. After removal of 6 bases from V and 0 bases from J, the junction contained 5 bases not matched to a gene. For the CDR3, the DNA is TGTGCCAGCAGAGTGGACAGGCTTAGCAATCAGCCCCAGCATTTT. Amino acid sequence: CASRVDRLSNQPQHF.

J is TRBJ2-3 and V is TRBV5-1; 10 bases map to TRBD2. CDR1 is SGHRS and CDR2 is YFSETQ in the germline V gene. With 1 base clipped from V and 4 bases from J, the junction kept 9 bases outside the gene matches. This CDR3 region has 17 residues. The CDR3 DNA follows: TGCGCCAGCAGCTTGCGTCAAGGGACTAGCGCGCCAGATACGCAGTATTTT. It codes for CASSLRQGTSAPDTQYF.

CDR3 in amino acids: CAISDPFHSRTGAYEQYF. The CDR3 bases are TGTGCCATCAGTGACCCATTTCATTCCAGGACAGGGGCCTACGAGCAGTACTTC. The V and J genes are TRBV10-3 and TRBJ2-7; TRBD1 agrees at 9 bases. Germline CDR1 is ENHRY and CDR2 is SYGVKD. V lost 3 bases to trimming and J lost 2 bases; unmatched junction nucleotides: 14. The CDR3 runs to 18 residues.

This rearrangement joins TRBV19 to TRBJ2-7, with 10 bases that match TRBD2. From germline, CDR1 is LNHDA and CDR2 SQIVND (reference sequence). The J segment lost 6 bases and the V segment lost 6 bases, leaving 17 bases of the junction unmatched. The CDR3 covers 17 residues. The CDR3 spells CASSGASGRKVRGEQYF. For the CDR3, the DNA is TGTGCCAGTAGCGGGGCTAGCGGGAGAAAAGTCCGCGGCGAGCAGTACTTC.

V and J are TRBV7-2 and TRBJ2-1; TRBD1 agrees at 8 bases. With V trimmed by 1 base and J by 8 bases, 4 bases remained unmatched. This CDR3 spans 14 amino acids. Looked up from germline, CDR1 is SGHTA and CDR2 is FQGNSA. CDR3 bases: TGTGCCAGCAGCTTAGTTCAGGGGGCTCATGAGCAGTTCTTC. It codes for CASSLVQGAHEQFF. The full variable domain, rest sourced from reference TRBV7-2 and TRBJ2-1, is GAGVSQSPSNKVTEKGKDVELRCDPISGHTALYWYRQSLGQGLEFLIYFQGNSAPDKSGLPSDRFSAERTGGSVSTLTIQRTQQEDSAVYLCASSLVQGAHEQFFGPGTRLTVL.

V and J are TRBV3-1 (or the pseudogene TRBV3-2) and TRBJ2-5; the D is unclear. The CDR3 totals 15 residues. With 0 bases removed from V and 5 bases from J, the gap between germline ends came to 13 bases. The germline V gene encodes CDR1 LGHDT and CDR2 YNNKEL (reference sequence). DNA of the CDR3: TGTGCCAGCAGCCAAGATGCGACCAGGTGGGAGACCCAGTACTTC. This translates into CASSQDATRWETQYF.

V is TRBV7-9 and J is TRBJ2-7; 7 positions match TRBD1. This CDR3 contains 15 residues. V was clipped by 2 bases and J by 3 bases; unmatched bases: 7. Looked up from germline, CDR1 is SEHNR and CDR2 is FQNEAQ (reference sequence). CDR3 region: CASSLSWGTDYEQYF. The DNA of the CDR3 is TGTGCCAGCAGCTTATCTTGGGGGACAGACTACGAGCAGTACTTC.

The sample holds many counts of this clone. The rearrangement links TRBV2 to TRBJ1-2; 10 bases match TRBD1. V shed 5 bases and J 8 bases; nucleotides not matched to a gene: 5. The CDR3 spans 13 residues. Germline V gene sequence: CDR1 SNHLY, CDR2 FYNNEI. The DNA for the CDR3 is TGTGCCAGCAGTCCCCGGGACAGGGGCGGCTACACCTTC. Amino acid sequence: CASSPRDRGGYTF.

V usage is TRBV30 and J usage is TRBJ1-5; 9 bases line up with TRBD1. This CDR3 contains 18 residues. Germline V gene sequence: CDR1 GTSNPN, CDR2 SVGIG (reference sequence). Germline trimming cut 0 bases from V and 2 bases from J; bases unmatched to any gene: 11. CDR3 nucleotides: TGTGCCTGGAGTGTCCAACAGGGGGCTAAGATCGGCAATCAGCCCCAGCATTTT. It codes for CAWSVQQGAKIGNQPQHF.

Here the CDR3 reads CASSELSIGGNEQFF. In nucleotides, the CDR3 is TGTGCCAGCAGTGAACTGTCCATTGGCGGCAATGAGCAGTTCTTC. The chain carries TRBV25-1 and TRBJ2-1, with D uncertain. The CDR3 contains 15 residues. V was cut by 2 bases and J by 6 bases, with 14 bases left in between. Germline V CDR1 and CDR2: MGHDK, SYGVNS.

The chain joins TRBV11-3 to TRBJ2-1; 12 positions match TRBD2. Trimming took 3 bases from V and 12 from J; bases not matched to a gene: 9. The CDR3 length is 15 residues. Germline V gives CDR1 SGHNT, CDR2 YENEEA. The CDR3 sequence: CASSLVGLAGGWQFF. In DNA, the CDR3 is TGTGCCAGCAGCTTGGTCGGGCTAGCGGGAGGGTGGCAGTTCTTC.

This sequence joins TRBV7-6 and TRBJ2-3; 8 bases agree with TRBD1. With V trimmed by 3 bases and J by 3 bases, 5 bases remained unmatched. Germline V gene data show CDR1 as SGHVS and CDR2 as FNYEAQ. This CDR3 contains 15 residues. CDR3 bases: TGTGCCAGCAGCTTGGGGACAGGCCTTACAGATACGCAGTATTTT. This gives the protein CASSLGTGLTDTQYF.

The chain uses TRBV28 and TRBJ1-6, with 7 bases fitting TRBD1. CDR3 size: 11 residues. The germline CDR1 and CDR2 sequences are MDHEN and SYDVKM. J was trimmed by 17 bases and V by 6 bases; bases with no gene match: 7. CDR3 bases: TGTGCCAGCAGGGCCGGGGACAGAGTCCACTTT. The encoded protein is CASRAGDRVHF.

For the CDR3, the DNA is TGTGCCAGTAGGGGACAGGGCTCCTACGAGCAGTACTTC. This sequence encodes CASRGQGSYEQYF. The rearrangement uses TRBV19 and TRBJ2-7, with 9 bases lining up with TRBD1. The germline V gene has CDR1 LNHDA and CDR2 SQIVND (reference sequence). The CDR3 is 13 residues long. The J segment lost 0 bases and the V segment lost 6 bases, leaving 0 bases of the junction unmatched. The entire variable domain, with the rest obtained from reference TRBV19 and TRBJ2-7, is as follows: DGGITQSPKYLFRKEGQNVTLSCEQNLNHDAMYWYRQDPGQGLRLIYYSQIVNDFQKGDIAEGYSVSREKKESFPLTVTSAQKNPTAFYLCASRGQGSYEQYFGPGTRLTVT.

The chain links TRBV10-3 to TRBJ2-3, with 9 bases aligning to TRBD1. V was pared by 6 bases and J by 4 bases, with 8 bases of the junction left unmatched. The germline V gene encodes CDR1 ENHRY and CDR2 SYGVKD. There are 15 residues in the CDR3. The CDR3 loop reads CAIRPGTGLADTQYF. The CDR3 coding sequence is TGTGCCATCAGACCCGGGACAGGGCTCGCAGATACGCAGTATTTT.

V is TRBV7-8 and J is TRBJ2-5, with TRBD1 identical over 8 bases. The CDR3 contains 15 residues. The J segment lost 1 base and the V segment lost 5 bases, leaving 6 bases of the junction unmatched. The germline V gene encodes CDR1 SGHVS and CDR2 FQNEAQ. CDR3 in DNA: TGTGCCAGCAGCAGACCCACAGGGGGCCAAGAGACCCAGTACTTC. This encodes CASSRPTGGQETQYF.

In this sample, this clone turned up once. The CDR3 loop is CASSIIAGGAYGELFF. As DNA, the CDR3 is TGTGCCAGCAGCATAATAGCAGGGGGCGCTTACGGGGAGCTGTTTTTT. V is TRBV7-3 and J is TRBJ2-2; TRBD1 aligns across 8 bases. Trimming took 5 bases from V and 7 from J; bases not matched to a gene: 12. The V gene's germline CDR1 is SGHTA and CDR2 FQGTGA. The CDR3 totals 16 residues.

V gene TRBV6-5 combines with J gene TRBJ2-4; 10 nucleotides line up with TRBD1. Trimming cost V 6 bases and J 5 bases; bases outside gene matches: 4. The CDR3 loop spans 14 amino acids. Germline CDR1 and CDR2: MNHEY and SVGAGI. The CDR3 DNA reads TGTGCCAGCAGAAACGGACAGGGGGAAAACATTCAGTACTTC. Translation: CASRNGQGENIQYF.